This T cell receptor (beta chain) is drawn from a study of blood T cell repertoires in COVID-19. Study summary: Whether acute or convalescent, the COVID-19 samples came from the United States, Italy and Spain. T cells, B-cell-depleted T cells, or PBMCs provided the cDNA or gDNA that served as material.

The authors' processing: Nucleated cell number was recorded as an estimate derived from reference gene primer amplification. Sequenced by immunoSEQ multiplex PCR; TCRdb stores in-frame clones only, minus some. D and trimming come from the DNA, and the V and J calls and clone size come from that table. Of approximately 110,000 clones in the sample, 70% to 90% were seen once. Germline lookup yields CDR1 GTSNPN and CDR2 SVGIG (reference sequence). With 1 base removed from V and 3 bases from J, the gap between germline ends came to 16 bases. This CDR3 comprises 15 residues. The TCR originated in a man aged 40-55 years with acute or convalescent COVID-19. The source material was peripheral blood. The chain has TRBV30 and TRBJ2-7; weak D call: TRBD1 (6 bases). CDR3 bases: TGTGCCTGGAGTGGAGACAGGTACGGTGGCTACGAGCAGTACTTC. This codes for CAWSGDRYGGYEQYF.